The 21 T cell receptor beta chains given below trace back to one sample, sequenced in a study of blood T cell repertoires in COVID-19 (TCRdb year 2020). Preparation of the library involved the immunoSEQ multiplex PCR assay. In TCRdb, the immuneACCESS table is reduced to in-frame sequences with V and J assigned. These tables do not hold every clone; where another copy was compared, an unresolved V gene accounts for under half, and the others remain unexplained. This sample gives around 160,000 clones in total; roughly 80% of them show up just once. The ten most abundant clones make up approximately 19% of the sample. Material for sequencing was peripheral blood. The receptors originated from a woman aged 80 or over with acute or convalescent COVID-19.

The gene calls are TRBV28 and TRBJ2-7; 11 bases are shared with TRBD1. The germline gives CDR1 MDHEN, CDR2 SYDVKM. This CDR3 spans 14 amino acids. The ends lost 3 bases at V and 6 bases at J; junction bases unmatched: 4. The CDR3 sequence: CASSLGTGGTEQYF. CDR3 bases: TGTGCCAGCAGTTTGGGGACAGGGGGGACCGAGCAGTACTTC.

V and J are TRBV27 and TRBJ1-1; TRBD1 matches 10 bases. The CDR3 spans 17 residues. Germline-derived CDR1 and CDR2 are MNHEY and SMNVEV (reference sequence). After removal of 0 bases from V and 0 bases from J, the junction contained 4 bases not matched to a gene. The CDR3 region is CASSLSRGTGVNTEAFF. CDR3 sequence (DNA): TGTGCCAGCAGTTTATCGAGGGGGACAGGGGTGAACACTGAAGCTTTCTTT.

The V gene is TRBV5-8, the J gene TRBJ1-1; 8 bases fit TRBD1. The CDR3 spans 14 residues. Germline CDR1 reads SGHTS; CDR2 reads YDEGEE. The V and J ends lost 5 bases and 4 bases, in that order; junction bases with no gene match: 7. CDR3 sequence: CASRGPGQGTEAFF. The CDR3 DNA reads TGTGCCAGCAGGGGGCCTGGACAGGGCACTGAAGCTTTCTTT.

The chain uses TRBV18 and TRBJ1-1; TRBD1 matches 10 bases. The CDR3 consists of 15 residues. Germline loops: CDR1 KGHSH, CDR2 LQKENI. V lost 2 bases to trimming and J lost 4 bases; unmatched junction nucleotides: 4. The CDR3 loop is CASSPGTGEGTEAFF. CDR3 nucleotides: TGTGCCAGCTCACCAGGGACAGGGGAGGGCACTGAAGCTTTCTTT.

This chain uses TRBV15 with TRBJ1-6, with a possible D match to TRBD1 (5 bases). Trimming removed 0 bases from V and 6 bases from J, with 12 bases in between. The CDR3 has 16 amino acids. Germline loops: CDR1 LNHNV, CDR2 YYDKDF (reference sequence). DNA of the CDR3: TGTGCCACCAGCAGAGATGTGGGGCAGCCTAATTCACCCCTCCACTTT. As protein: CATSRDVGQPNSPLHF.

The J gene is TRBJ1-3, the V gene TRBV5-1, with 9 bases that match TRBD1. With V trimmed by 3 bases and J by 8 bases, 9 bases remained unmatched. Per the germline V gene, CDR1 is SGHRS and CDR2 is YFSETQ. There are 15 residues in the CDR3. This CDR3 reads CASSYAGTGTDTIYF. The DNA for the CDR3 is TGCGCCAGCAGCTACGCCGGGACAGGGACGGACACCATATATTTT. Based on the CDR3 plus reference TRBV5-1 and TRBJ1-3, the full variable domain is KAGVTQTPRYLIKTRGQQVTLSCSPISGHRSVSWYQQTPGQGLQFLFEYFSETQRNKGNFPGRFSGRQFSNSRSEMNVSTLELGDSALYLCASSYAGTGTDTIYFGEGSWLTVV.

The rearrangement uses TRBV19 and TRBJ1-1, with 8 bases identical to TRBD1. Trimming took 0 bases from V and 1 from J; bases not matched to a gene: 10. The CDR3 has 18 residues. The germline CDR1 and CDR2 sequences are LNHDA and SQIVND (reference sequence). CDR3 protein: CASSIDLDRAEENTEAFF. The CDR3 bases are TGTGCCAGTAGTATAGACCTGGACAGGGCGGAGGAGAACACTGAAGCTTTCTTT.

DNA of the CDR3: TGTGCTAGTGGTTTGGTACAGGGGGCTTCTGGGGCAGGGCCCCAGCATTTT. It translates to CASGLVQGASGAGPQHF. This rearrangement joins TRBV12-5 to TRBJ1-5; the match to TRBD1 covers 9 bases. The CDR3 spans 17 residues. Trimming cost V 0 bases and J 9 bases; bases outside gene matches: 12. CDR1 and CDR2 from the germline V gene are LGHNT and FRNRAP.

The chain couples TRBV2 to TRBJ1-1; unclear D gene. Germline CDR1 SNHLY, CDR2 FYNNEI. Trimming left V 2 bases short and J 0 bases short, with 10 bases between. The CDR3 totals 15 residues. The CDR3, as DNA: TGTGCCAGCAGTGAAAGTCCGGGGATGAACACTGAAGCTTTCTTT. It encodes CASSESPGMNTEAFF.

J is TRBJ2-7 and V is TRBV14; D gene uncertain. Germline V lookup: CDR1 SGHDN, CDR2 FVKESK. The CDR3 runs 13 residues. V lost 1 base and J lost 5, with 9 bases in between. CDR3 sequence reads: CASSQVGGNEQYF. The CDR3 region has the DNA TGTGCCAGCAGCCAAGTAGGCGGAAACGAGCAGTACTTC.

The chain links TRBV5-6 to TRBJ1-2; the match to TRBD1 covers 8 bases. V shed 4 bases and J 4 bases; nucleotides not matched to a gene: 6. This CDR3 has 14 amino acids. The germline V gene encodes CDR1 SGHDT and CDR2 YYEEEE. CDR3 in amino acids: CASSPGQGGYGYTF. DNA of the CDR3: TGTGCCAGCAGCCCCGGACAGGGTGGCTATGGCTACACCTTC.

This clone was seen only once. The V call is TRBV7-9, the J call TRBJ1-2; 9 bases line up with TRBD1. V was clipped by 4 bases and J by 4 bases; unmatched bases: 7. Germline values: CDR1 SEHNR, CDR2 FQNEAQ (reference sequence). The CDR3 sequence is 15 residues long. CDR3 nucleotide sequence: TGTGCCAGCAGCTACACAGGGGGCGCTGGCTATGGCTACACCTTC. Its translation is CASSYTGGAGYGYTF.

The rearrangement joins TRBV6-5 to TRBJ1-1; 9 bases agree with TRBD1. Germline V gene sequence: CDR1 MNHEY, CDR2 SVGAGI. The CDR3 length is 11 residues. Trimming at V came to 5 bases and at J to 11 bases, leaving 3 bases not matched to a gene. CDR3 sequence: CASSTTGGAFF. Written as DNA, the CDR3 is TGTGCCAGCAGTACGACAGGGGGGGCTTTCTTT.

The sample holds a few counts of this clone. V usage is TRBV20-1 and J usage is TRBJ1-2; 7 positions agree with TRBD1. Germline CDR1 and CDR2: DFQATT and SNEGSKA (reference sequence). Trimming took 3 bases from V and 4 from J; bases not matched to a gene: 8. The CDR3 spans 14 residues. CDR3 bases: TGCAGTGCTAGTAAACAGGGGAACTCCTATGGCTACACCTTC. This gives the protein CSASKQGNSYGYTF.

Only one count was recorded for this clone. The chain carries TRBV5-1 and TRBJ1-2; D not resolved. Germline V gene data show CDR1 as SGHRS and CDR2 as YFSETQ. The V gene lost 2 bases and the J gene lost 0 bases, with 5 bases spanning the gap. CDR3 size: 13 residues. The DNA for the CDR3 is TGCGCCAGCAGCTTACGGGCTAACTATGGCTACACCTTC. The encoded protein is CASSLRANYGYTF.

J is TRBJ2-5 and V is TRBV5-1; the D gene is possibly TRBD1 (5 bases). Germline assignment: CDR1 SGHRS and CDR2 YFSETQ. CDR3 length: 16 amino acids. Deletions cut 1 base from V and 5 bases from J, with 18 bases between. CDR3 residues: CASSLSTGPTPETQYF. Here the CDR3 DNA reads TGCGCCAGCAGCTTGTCCACAGGCCCAACCCCCGAGACCCAGTACTTC. Together with reference TRBV5-1 and TRBJ2-5, the CDR3 gives the full variable domain: KAGVTQTPRYLIKTRGQQVTLSCSPISGHRSVSWYQQTPGQGLQFLFEYFSETQRNKGNFPGRFSGRQFSNSRSEMNVSTLELGDSALYLCASSLSTGPTPETQYFGPGTRLLVL.

This sequence joins TRBV5-6 and TRBJ1-4; TRBD1 matches at 9 bases. The CDR3 is made up of 19 amino acids. The J segment lost 7 bases and the V segment lost 4 bases, leaving 20 bases of the junction unmatched. The germline gives CDR1 SGHDT, CDR2 YYEEEE. CDR3 nucleotide sequence: TGTGCCAGCAGCCCTGCCGGGACAGGGATAAGCTCTTGGAGTGAAAAACTGTTTTTT. As protein: CASSPAGTGISSWSEKLFF.

This rearrangement joins TRBV6-2 or TRBV6-3 to TRBJ2-7; 10 bases map to TRBD1. Germline V gene lookup returns CDR1 MNHEY and CDR2 SVGEGT. CDR3 size: 14 residues. The J segment lost 4 bases and the V segment lost 5 bases, leaving 5 bases of the junction unmatched. CDR3 amino acids: CASSLTGGSYEQYF. The CDR3 bases are TGTGCCAGCAGTCTGACAGGGGGCTCGTACGAGCAGTACTTC.

The V and J genes are TRBV7-2 and TRBJ1-5; 9 positions match TRBD1. Losses at the gene ends were 5 bases for V and 6 bases for J; bases not matched to a gene: 5. In germline, CDR1 is SGHTA, CDR2 FQGNSA. This CDR3 is built from 14 residues. As DNA, the CDR3 is TGTGCCAGCAGCCCACAGGGGGCGAGTCAGCCCCAGCATTTT. Translation: CASSPQGASQPQHF.

The chain carries TRBV27 and TRBJ1-6, with a possible D match to TRBD1 (6 bases). Trimming took 4 bases from V and 7 from J, leaving 11 bases between them. This CDR3 region has 14 residues. Per the germline V gene, CDR1 is MNHEY and CDR2 is SMNVEV (reference sequence). The CDR3, as DNA: TGTGCCAGCAGTTACCCCCAGGGGAATTCACCCCTCCACTTT. It yields the protein CASSYPQGNSPLHF.

The chain joins TRBV10-1 to TRBJ2-4, with TRBD2 matching 7 bases. The V gene end was trimmed by 5 bases and the J gene end by 0 bases; junction bases not matched to a gene: 4. The CDR3 sequence is 15 residues long. Germline V CDR1 and CDR2: WNHNN, SYGVQD (reference sequence). Here the CDR3 reads CASSWGGLAKNIQYF. The CDR3 nucleotides are TGCGCCAGCAGTTGGGGGGGTTTAGCCAAAAACATTCAGTACTTC.